The TCR beta chain described here comes from a study of cytomegalovirus exposure and HLA in healthy donors (dated by TCRdb to between 2016 and 2019). Study-level background: In an earlier analysis of some 550 of the donors, about 270 Gb of sequence data and just under 120 million unique TCR beta sequences from 150 million to 200 million T cells were reported. Roughly 300 gigabases of sequencing data and tens of millions of unique TCR sequences were included in an early release covering 500 to 750 HLA-typed donors. Of the approximately 400 genotyped donors, approximately 80% were placed in the genetic ancestry cluster associated with self-reported Caucasian donors. The aim of the study was to test whether cataloging public T cell receptors could identify signatures of past pathogen exposure. The study profiled the T cell repertoires of hundreds of subjects by immunosequencing and related them to cytomegalovirus serostatus. A separate validation cohort of 100 to 150 different subjects was used in addition to the 666-subject first cohort. High-throughput TCR immunosequencing, statistical association of individual TCRs with disease status, and machine learning were combined to predict cytomegalovirus infection status. A later analysis re-examined previously published TCR beta repertoires from just over 650 donors and added high-resolution HLA genotyping to investigate patterns of TCR occurrence. Rather than using new phenotypic data, the later analysis identified candidate immune exposures from TCR beta sequences and from how often those sequences occurred across donors. In an earlier analysis of more than 550 of the donors, high-throughput TCR beta sequencing was used to judge whether each TCR beta V gene segment behaved as functional or pseudogenic. Donor age, sex, ethnicity and CMV serostatus were collected together with the repertoire data. A later genetic analysis used genome-wide SNP genotypes for about 60% of the roughly 670 donors, treating that subset as a discovery cohort. All discovery cohort repertoires had been generated using a single sequencing platform. HLA typing covered class I and class II loci at four-digit resolution. Typing coverage differed by locus: A, B, C, DRB1 and DQB1 were typed in about 620-630 donors, DQA1 in about 550, DPA1 in around 580, and DPB1 in 472. About 5 DR-DQ haplotypes were handled as single units for association and clustering, since linkage in the cohort was strong. Among about 400 genotyped donors of the cohort, an average of roughly 230,000 unique TCR beta nucleotide sequences was sequenced per donor, of which 15% to 20% were non-productive.

The cohort comprised several hundred healthy bone marrow donors. All cohort members were sampled while nominally healthy, although unrecorded immune exposures were likely present. The donor was CMV seropositive and was included in the group of 250 to 350 seropositive cohort members. Each donor provided a peripheral blood sample, and peripheral blood mononuclear cells were used for TCR beta sequencing. Genomic DNA extraction from the blood cell samples was performed with the Qiagen DNeasy Blood Extraction Kit. The CDR3 goes from the cysteine to the phenylalanine over 15 residues. Only the CDR3 DNA stays, 45 bases, in frame from base 1. V loses 5 bases at its end and J loses 4 bases; junction bases beyond the gene matches: 8. CDR1 SEHNR and CDR2 FQNEAQ were looked up in the germline V gene (reference sequence). What the research found in general, with its limitations: In vitro tests confirmed that a few of the cytomegalovirus-associated TCR beta chains recognize cytomegalovirus antigens. In a later analysis, the rate of TCR association differed among HLA loci, with DRB1 alleles having the most associated TCRs and HLA-C alleles having the fewest. In this cohort, only TCR beta chains were sequenced, and detectable features were limited by the absence of alpha or paired-chain data. The only immune exposure information available for the cohort was CMV serostatus. HLA typing was unavailable for some donors at each locus, so association tests used only the typed subset. Presence/absence analyses assumed roughly uniform sequencing depth across donors, an assumption that may not hold. In an earlier analysis of 587 of the donors, most TCR beta V segments appeared in productive rearrangements about 87% or about 30% of the time, broadly matching IMGT annotations. In both the original and validation cohorts, the classifier was reported to diagnose cytomegalovirus status with high specificity and sensitivity. The authors suggested that the approach could potentially be generalized to other disease states and immunological phenotypes. A group of highly shared sequence variants was considered likely to be a technical artifact of the sequencing pipeline. A later genetic analysis associated a missense DCLRE1C variant with V-gene and J-gene trimming of TCR beta chains, and an independent cohort replicated the association. While some public TCRs were present in many individuals, most TCR sequences turned up only very rarely across donors. Assigning TCR associations to individual alleles was difficult when HLA alleles, especially DR and DQ, strongly co-occurred. A later analysis associated about 18,000 TCR beta sequences with specific HLA alleles at a false discovery rate of 0.05. Compared with equally common non-associated chains, HLA-associated TCR beta chains in a later analysis were more clonally expanded and had lower generation probabilities. Linkage disequilibrium might explain the correlated functional status among segregating V segments, but an unknown experimental factor could not be excluded. Some IMGT-functional V segments, including TRBV6-2 and TRBV6-3, could not be distinguished by the 87-base-pair reads and were therefore excluded. A total of 164 TCR beta chains were listed by the study as associated with cytomegalovirus. A later analysis reported that several top co-occurrence clusters appeared linked to parvovirus B19, influenza, CMV and Epstein-Barr virus. A later analysis found that most CMV-associated TCR beta chains appeared HLA-restricted, with HLA associations seemingly driven largely by CMV exposure. According to a later genetic analysis, donors in an Asian-associated ancestry cluster had fewer N-insertions in productive TCRs than the approximately 650-donor mean. A further reported finding was that TCR beta sequences accurately predicted the HLA-A and HLA-B alleles for most subjects in the first cohort. The earlier analysis of around 600 of the donors excluded over 15 rarely observed V segments, including chromosome 9 orphons, because counts were too low.

Notes on this clone: The antigen it recognizes is unknown.

Library generation was performed with the immunoSEQ multiplex PCR assay. For the multiplex PCR, a mixture combining 60 forward primers for TCR Vbeta segments and 13 reverse primers for TCR Jbeta segments was used. Amplification of the CDR3 region of rearranged TCR beta genes was performed with a multiplex PCR assay on genomic DNA. The Illumina HiSeq System was used to sequence the amplified TCR beta libraries as 87-base-pair reads. The authors' pipeline ran thus. Across the roughly 700 repertoires, a later analysis counted approximately 83 million unique TCR beta chains, some 11 million of which were shared by at least two donors. Raw reads were error-corrected and collapsed into unique sequences with a nearest-neighbor algorithm that merged closely related sequences to remove PCR and sequencing errors. To assign V, D and J gene segments, CDR3 sequences were aligned to IMGT reference sequences. For a sequence to be retained, a match of at least six nucleotides was required to both a V gene segment and a J gene segment. A rearrangement counted as productive if the CDR3 had no stop codons and remained in frame with V and J, and every other rearrangement counted as non-productive. CDR3 was defined by IMGT convention, running from the second conserved V-encoded cysteine to the conserved J-encoded phenylalanine. In an earlier analysis of just under 600 of the donors, sequences lacking an unambiguous match to a single V gene segment were excluded. An earlier analysis of several hundred of the donors called V segments functional above 56.7% productive rearrangements and segregating when the between-donor standard deviation exceeded 5%. A statistical classification framework was built to diagnose cytomegalovirus status from the catalog of TCR beta chain sequences. A later analysis assigned V and J genes by comparing TCR nucleotide sequences with IMGT/GENE-DB human TR gene sequences. Using the TCRdist pipeline, a later analysis assigned CDR3 sequences along with most-parsimonious VDJ recombination scenarios. In a later analysis, every TCR beta chain was defined by the combination of its CDR3 amino acid sequence and its V-gene family, and reads without a unique V-gene family were dropped. In a later analysis, several hundred highly shared, low-generation-probability nucleotide sequences were removed to address suspected cross-contamination and a sequencing artifact. For each public chain, a later analysis derived a clonal expansion index from normalized ranks of inferred template counts within each repertoire. In a later analysis, generation probabilities were computed using a VDJ recombination model fitted to out-of-frame rearrangements, and the results were checked against IGoR. In a later analysis, hypergeometric tests were used to score TCR-TCR, TCR-HLA and TCR-CMV co-occurrence, with a repertoire-size bias correction applied to TCR pairs. In a later analysis, false discovery rates were estimated by permuting HLA or CMV assignments 20 times. In a later analysis, co-occurring TCRs were grouped using DBSCAN, with TCRdist sequence similarity added in when clustering inside HLA-allele-positive subsets. For co-occurrence clustering, repertoires with fewer than 30,000 or more than 120,000 public chains were excluded, along with five repertoires with anomalous nucleotide sharing. As stored in TCRdb, this immuneACCESS dataset retains in-frame rearrangements with V and J assigned. A fraction of the clones does not appear; measured against another copy, unresolved V genes explain less than half of the discrepancy, and the remainder lacks a known reason. V, J and clone size are those of that table, while D and trimming were read from the DNA. The table for this sample shows fewer than 60,000 clones. Less than 15% of the sample lies in the top ten.

The sequence derives from a woman aged 25 to 39 in good health and CMV-seropositive. The sequenced material came from PBMCs. The sequence is built from TRBV7-9 and TRBJ2-1; 7 bases in between match TRBD2. The CDR3 has the sequence CASSQSLAEYNEQFF. The DNA sequence is TGTGCCAGCAGCCAAAGCCTAGCGGAGTACAATGAGCAGTTCTTC.